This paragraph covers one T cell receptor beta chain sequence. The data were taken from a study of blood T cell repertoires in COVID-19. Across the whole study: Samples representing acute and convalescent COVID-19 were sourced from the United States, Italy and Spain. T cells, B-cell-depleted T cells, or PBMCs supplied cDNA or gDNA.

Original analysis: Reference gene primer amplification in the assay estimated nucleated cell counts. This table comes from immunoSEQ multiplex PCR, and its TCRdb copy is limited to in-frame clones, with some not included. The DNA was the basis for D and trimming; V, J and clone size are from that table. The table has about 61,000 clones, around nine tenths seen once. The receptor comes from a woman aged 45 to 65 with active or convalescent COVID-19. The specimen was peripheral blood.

DNA for the CDR3: TGTGCCAGTAGTACAAGTCTACAGGGACGGAACTATGGCTACACCTTC. This gives the protein CASSTSLQGRNYGYTF. This chain uses TRBV19 with TRBJ1-2; weak D call: TRBD1 (6 bases). Trimming left V 4 bases short and J 2 bases short, with 17 bases between. Germline values: CDR1 LNHDA, CDR2 SQIVND (reference sequence). The CDR3 extends over 16 amino acids.